This paragraph covers one TCR beta chain sequence. Its target is not known. Unique molecular identifiers were built into the TCRbeta library. TCRdb recomputed calls from the PCR reads with MiXCR, one row per CDR3 protein. In the table there are tens of thousands of distinct CDR3 sequences, around 14% of which are singletons. The data derive from a study of T-cell reconstitution after alpha-beta-depleted transplantation in children. General observations from the study: The study reportedly traced alpha-beta T cells about two months after transplant to several hundred expanded graft clones. It was newly produced T cells that mostly accounted for T-cell counts and diversity one year after transplant. The study traced high day-60 TCRbeta diversity in some patients to surviving recipient T cells and thymic progenitors.

Per the germline V gene, CDR1 is SGHRS and CDR2 is YFSETQ. V lost 5 bases and J lost 3; bases outside the gene matches: 4. The CDR3 is 15 residues long. This clonotype was sampled from a male patient under 10 years old who had a stem cell transplant for acute lymphoblastic leukemia, so the T cells may come from the graft donor. Sequencing was performed on PBMCs, mostly from graft donor cells, taken 180 days after TCRalphabeta/CD19-depleted stem cell transplant. The rearrangement links TRBV5-1 to TRBJ2-3, with TRBD2 identical over 12 bases. CDR3 amino acids: CASRELAGGTDTQYF. The CDR3 DNA is TGCGCCAGCAGGGAACTAGCGGGGGGTACAGATACGCAGTATTTT.